These T cell receptor beta chains were read from a single sample in a study of blood T cell repertoires in COVID-19. Sequencing used immunoSEQ multiplex PCR; TCRdb keeps in-frame clones, though not all of them. The repertoire has 400,000 to 500,000 clones, 70% to 90% of them found once; the top ten carry approximately 1.5%. Sequencing was carried out using PBMCs or T cells enriched from blood (not recorded which). These TCRs come from a woman in her late teens or twenties who had been exposed to COVID-19. The CDR3 runs from the conserved cysteine through the conserved F or W. D genes are given only for firm matches. Only part of the rows carry a size: once, few, many, or a class if the clone is expanded.

clone_size j_call d_call v_call cdr3_aa cdr3_nt
- TRBJ2-2 - TRBV4-1 CASSQGEGAGELFF TGCGCCAGCAGCCAAGGGGAGGGGGCCGGGGAGCTGTTTTTT
- TRBJ1-1 TRBD1 TRBV19 CASSFDRTGLNTEAFF TGTGCCAGTAGTTTCGACCGGACAGGGCTGAACACTGAAGCTTTCTTT
- TRBJ2-1 - TRBV7-9 CASSLGPGGSYNEQFF TGTGCCAGCAGCCTTGGGCCGGGGGGCTCTTACAATGAGCAGTTCTTC
- TRBJ2-5 - TRBV18 CASSSRDQETQYF TGTGCCAGCTCAAGCAGGGACCAAGAGACCCAGTACTTC
- TRBJ2-1 TRBD2 TRBV6-2/TRBV6-3 CASSRTSGGYNEQFF TGTGCCAGCAGCCGGACTAGCGGGGGATACAATGAGCAGTTCTTC
- TRBJ1-2 - TRBV28 CASSPQTGPYGYTF TGTGCCAGCAGTCCTCAGACAGGACCCTATGGCTACACCTTC
- TRBJ2-3 - TRBV19 CASSTSPGVVAQYF TGTGCCAGTAGTACGAGTCCGGGGGTGGTTGCGCAGTATTTT
- TRBJ2-7 TRBD1 TRBV9 CASSTRPGQEAYEQYF TGTGCCAGCAGCACCAGACCGGGACAGGAAGCCTACGAGCAGTACTTC
once TRBJ1-5 TRBD1 TRBV6-2/TRBV6-3 CASSNRQGMQPQHF TGTGCCAGCAGCAACCGACAGGGGATGCAGCCCCAGCATTTT
- TRBJ1-5 - TRBV15 CATSRDRRRESNQPQHF TGTGCCACCAGCAGAGATCGTCGGAGGGAGAGCAATCAGCCCCAGCATTTT
- TRBJ1-3 - TRBV7-9 CASSLAGGSGNTIYF TGTGCCAGCAGCCTAGCCGGGGGCTCTGGAAACACCATATATTTT
once TRBJ1-2 TRBD1 TRBV11-2 CASSSQQGRSYGYTF TGTGCCAGCAGCTCGCAACAGGGGAGGAGCTATGGCTACACCTTC
- TRBJ2-2 TRBD2 TRBV11-2 CASSLRQRGAGDTGELFF TGTGCCAGCAGCTTAAGGCAGCGGGGGGCCGGGGACACCGGGGAGCTGTTTTTT
- TRBJ2-3 - TRBV11-2 CASSPPAKLANTDTQYF TGTGCCAGCAGCCCCCCCGCGAAGTTAGCAAACACAGATACGCAGTATTTT
- TRBJ2-2 - TRBV29-1 CSVEFTEQGYTGELFF TGCAGCGTTGAATTTACAGAACAGGGCTACACCGGGGAGCTGTTTTTT
- TRBJ1-3 - TRBV28 CASSVTGSGNTIYF TGTGCCAGCAGCGTTACAGGCTCTGGAAACACCATATATTTT
- TRBJ2-2 - TRBV7-2 CASSLTRETGELFF TGTGCCAGCAGCTTAACTCGGGAAACCGGGGAGCTGTTTTTT